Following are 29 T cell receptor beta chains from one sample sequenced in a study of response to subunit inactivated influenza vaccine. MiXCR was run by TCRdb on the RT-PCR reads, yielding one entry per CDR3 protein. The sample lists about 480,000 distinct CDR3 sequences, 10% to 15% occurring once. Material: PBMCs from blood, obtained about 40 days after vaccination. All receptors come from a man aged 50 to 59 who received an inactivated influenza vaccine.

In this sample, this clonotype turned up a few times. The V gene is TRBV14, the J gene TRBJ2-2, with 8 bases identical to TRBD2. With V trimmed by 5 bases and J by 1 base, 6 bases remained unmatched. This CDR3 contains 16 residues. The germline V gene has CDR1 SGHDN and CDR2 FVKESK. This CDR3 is CASSGDLAGNTGELFF. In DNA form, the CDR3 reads TGTGCCAGCAGCGGAGACCTAGCGGGGAACACCGGGGAGCTGTTTTTT.

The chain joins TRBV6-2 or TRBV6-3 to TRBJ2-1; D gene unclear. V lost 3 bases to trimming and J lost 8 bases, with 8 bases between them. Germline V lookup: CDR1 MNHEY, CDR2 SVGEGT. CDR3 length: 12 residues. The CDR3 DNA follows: TGTGCCAGCAGTTATTGGGTTGATGAGCAGTTCTTC. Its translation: CASSYWVDEQFF.

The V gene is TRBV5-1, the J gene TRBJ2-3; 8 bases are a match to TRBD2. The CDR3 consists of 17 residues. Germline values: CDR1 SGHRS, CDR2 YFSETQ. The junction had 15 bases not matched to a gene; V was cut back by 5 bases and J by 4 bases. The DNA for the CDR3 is TGCGCCAGCAGAGCTGGCGGGGGTAGCGGGGAAGCAGATACGCAGTATTTT. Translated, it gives CASRAGGGSGEADTQYF.

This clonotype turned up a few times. The CDR3 is CASSYSPELGELFF. The CDR3 DNA follows: TGTGCCAGCAGTTACTCTCCTGAGCTCGGGGAGCTGTTTTTT. The V and J genes are TRBV6-5 and TRBJ2-2; D remains unclear. Germline-derived CDR1 and CDR2 are MNHEY and SVGAGI. CDR3 length equals 14 residues. The V and J ends lost 0 bases and 7 bases respectively, with 9 bases between them.

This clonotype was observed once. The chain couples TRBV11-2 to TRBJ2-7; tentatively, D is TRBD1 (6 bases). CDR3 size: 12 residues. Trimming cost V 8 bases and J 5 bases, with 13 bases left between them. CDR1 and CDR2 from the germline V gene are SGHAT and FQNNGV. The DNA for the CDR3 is TGTGCCAGCCGCAGGGGTCCACACGAGCAGTACTTC. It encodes CASRRGPHEQYF.

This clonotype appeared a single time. The CDR3 DNA reads as TGTGCCAGCAGCCGTAGCGGGGGACTCTCCTACAATGAGCAGTTCTTC. The encoded protein is CASSRSGGLSYNEQFF. The chain recombines TRBV11-2 with TRBJ2-1; TRBD2 matches 9 bases. Per the germline V gene, CDR1 is SGHAT and CDR2 is FQNNGV. The ends lost 5 bases at V and 0 bases at J; junction bases unmatched: 5. The CDR3 is 16 residues long.

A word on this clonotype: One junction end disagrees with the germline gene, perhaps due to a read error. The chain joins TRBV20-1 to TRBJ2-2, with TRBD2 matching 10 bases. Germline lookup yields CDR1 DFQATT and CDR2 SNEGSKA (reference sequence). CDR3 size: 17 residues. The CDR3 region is CCARDRILAGVTGELFF. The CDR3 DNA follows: TGCTGTGCTAGAGATCGTATTCTAGCGGGAGTTACCGGGGAGCTGTTTTTT.

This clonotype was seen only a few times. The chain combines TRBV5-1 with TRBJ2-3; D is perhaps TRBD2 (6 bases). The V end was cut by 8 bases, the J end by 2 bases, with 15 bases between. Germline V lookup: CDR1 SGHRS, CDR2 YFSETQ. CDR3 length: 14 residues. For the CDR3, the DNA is TGCGCCAGTCGCCGGGACTTCTACACAGATACGCAGTATTTT. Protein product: CASRRDFYTDTQYF.

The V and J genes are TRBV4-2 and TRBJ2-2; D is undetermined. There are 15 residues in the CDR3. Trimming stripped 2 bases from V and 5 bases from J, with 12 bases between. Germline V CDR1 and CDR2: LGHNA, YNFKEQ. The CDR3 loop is CASSQNLGGTGELFF. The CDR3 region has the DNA TGTGCCAGCAGCCAAAACCTGGGTGGAACCGGGGAGCTGTTTTTT.

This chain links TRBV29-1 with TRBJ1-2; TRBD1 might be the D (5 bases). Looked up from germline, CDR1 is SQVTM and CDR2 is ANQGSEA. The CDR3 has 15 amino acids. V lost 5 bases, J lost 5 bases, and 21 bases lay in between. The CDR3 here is CSVPSLVGGSYGYTF. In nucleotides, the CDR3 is TGCAGCGTTCCCTCCCTGGTCGGGGGTTCTTATGGCTACACCTTC.

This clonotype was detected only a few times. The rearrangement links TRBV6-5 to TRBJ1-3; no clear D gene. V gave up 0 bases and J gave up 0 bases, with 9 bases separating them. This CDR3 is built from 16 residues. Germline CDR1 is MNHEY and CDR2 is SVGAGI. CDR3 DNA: TGTGCCAGCAGTTACTCTTACGGGGTCTCTGGAAACACCATATATTTT. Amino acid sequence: CASSYSYGVSGNTIYF.

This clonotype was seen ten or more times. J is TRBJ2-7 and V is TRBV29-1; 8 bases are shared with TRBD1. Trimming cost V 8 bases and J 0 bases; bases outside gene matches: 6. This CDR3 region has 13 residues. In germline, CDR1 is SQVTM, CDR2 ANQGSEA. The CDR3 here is CSTRDRSSYEQYF. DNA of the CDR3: TGCAGCACAAGGGACAGGAGCTCCTACGAGCAGTACTTC.

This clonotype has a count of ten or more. CDR3 sequence reads: CSAPTLATGELFF. CDR3 nucleotides: TGCAGTGCGCCGACTCTAGCGACCGGGGAGCTGTTTTTT. V usage is TRBV20-1 and J usage is TRBJ2-2; a weak D match, TRBD2 (6 bases). The CDR3 runs to 13 residues. V lost 6 bases and J lost 5, with 13 bases in between. CDR1 DFQATT and CDR2 SNEGSKA come from the germline V gene (reference sequence).

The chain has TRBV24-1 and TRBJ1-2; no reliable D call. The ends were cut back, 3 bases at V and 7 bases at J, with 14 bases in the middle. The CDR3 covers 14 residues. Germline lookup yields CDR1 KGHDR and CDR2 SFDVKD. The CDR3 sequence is CATSDLGLGSGYTF. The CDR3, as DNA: TGTGCCACCAGTGATCTCGGCCTCGGTTCTGGCTACACCTTC.

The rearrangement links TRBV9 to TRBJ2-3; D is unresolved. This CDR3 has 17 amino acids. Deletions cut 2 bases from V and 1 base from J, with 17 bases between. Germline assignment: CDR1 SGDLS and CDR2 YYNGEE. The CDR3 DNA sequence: TGTGCCAGCAGCGTTTACGTCTCGATTGGAGGCACAGATACGCAGTATTTT. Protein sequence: CASSVYVSIGGTDTQYF.

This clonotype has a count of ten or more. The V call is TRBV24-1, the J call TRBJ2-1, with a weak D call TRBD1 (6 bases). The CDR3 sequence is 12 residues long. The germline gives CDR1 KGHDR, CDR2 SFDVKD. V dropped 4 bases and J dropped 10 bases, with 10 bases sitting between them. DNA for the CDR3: TGTGCCACCAGTGACATGACAGGAGAGCAGTTCTTC. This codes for CATSDMTGEQFF.

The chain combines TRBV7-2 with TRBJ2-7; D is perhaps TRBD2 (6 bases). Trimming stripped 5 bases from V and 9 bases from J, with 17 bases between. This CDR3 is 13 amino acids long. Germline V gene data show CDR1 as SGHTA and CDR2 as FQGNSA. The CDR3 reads CASSPTWRGRQYF. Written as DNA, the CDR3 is TGTGCCAGCAGCCCCACCTGGCGGGGCCGGCAGTACTTC.

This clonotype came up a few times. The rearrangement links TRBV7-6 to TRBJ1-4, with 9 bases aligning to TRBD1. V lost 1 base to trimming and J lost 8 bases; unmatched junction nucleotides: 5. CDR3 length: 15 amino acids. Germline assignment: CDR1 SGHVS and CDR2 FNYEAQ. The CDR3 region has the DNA TGTGCCAGCAGCTTAGATTACAGGGGGCGGGAAAAACTGTTTTTT. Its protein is CASSLDYRGREKLFF.

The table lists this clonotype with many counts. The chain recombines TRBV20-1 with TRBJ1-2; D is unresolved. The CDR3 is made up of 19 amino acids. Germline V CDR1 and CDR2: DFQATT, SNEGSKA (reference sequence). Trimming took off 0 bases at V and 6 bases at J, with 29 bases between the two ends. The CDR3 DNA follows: TGCAGTGCTAGAGATGGCGCCATAGCCCCCCGAACCACCCTGAATGGCTACACCTTC. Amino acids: CSARDGAIAPRTTLNGYTF.

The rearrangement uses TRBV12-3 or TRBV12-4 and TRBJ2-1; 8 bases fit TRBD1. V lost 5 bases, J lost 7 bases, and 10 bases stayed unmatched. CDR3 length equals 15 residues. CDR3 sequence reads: CASSLRGQGRNEQFF. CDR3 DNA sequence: TGTGCCAGCAGTCTGCGAGGACAGGGAAGGAATGAGCAGTTCTTC.

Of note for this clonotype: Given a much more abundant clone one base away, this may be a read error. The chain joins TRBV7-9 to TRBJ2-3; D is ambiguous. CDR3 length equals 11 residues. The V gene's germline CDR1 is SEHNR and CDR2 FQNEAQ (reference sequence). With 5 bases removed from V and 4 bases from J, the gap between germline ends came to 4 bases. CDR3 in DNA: TGTGCCAGCAGCAAACCAGATACGCAGTATTTT. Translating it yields CASSKPDTQYF.

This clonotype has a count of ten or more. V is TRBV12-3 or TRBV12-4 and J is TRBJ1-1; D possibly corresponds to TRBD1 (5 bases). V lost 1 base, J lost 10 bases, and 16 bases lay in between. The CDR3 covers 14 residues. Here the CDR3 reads CASSLGGSQIAAFF. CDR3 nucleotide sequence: TGTGCCAGCAGTTTAGGGGGCTCCCAGATCGCAGCTTTCTTT.

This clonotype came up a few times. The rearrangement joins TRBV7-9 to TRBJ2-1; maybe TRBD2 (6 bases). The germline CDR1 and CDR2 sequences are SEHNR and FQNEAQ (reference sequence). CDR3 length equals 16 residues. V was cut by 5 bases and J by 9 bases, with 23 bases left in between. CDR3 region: CASSLGREVLWGEQFF. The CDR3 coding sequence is TGTGCCAGCAGCCTCGGCAGGGAGGTATTATGGGGTGAGCAGTTCTTC.

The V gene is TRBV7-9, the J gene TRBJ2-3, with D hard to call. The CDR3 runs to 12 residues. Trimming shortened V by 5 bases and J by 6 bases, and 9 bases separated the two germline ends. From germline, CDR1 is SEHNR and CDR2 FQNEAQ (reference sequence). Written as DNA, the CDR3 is TGTGCCAGCAGCCATACTGCGGATACGCAGTATTTT. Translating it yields CASSHTADTQYF.

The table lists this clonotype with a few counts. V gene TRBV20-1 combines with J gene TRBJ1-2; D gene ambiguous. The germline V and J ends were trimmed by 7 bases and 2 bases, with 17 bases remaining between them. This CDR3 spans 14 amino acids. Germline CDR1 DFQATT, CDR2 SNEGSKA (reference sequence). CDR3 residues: CSVPDPGRNYGYTF. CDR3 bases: TGCAGTGTTCCAGACCCCGGCAGAAACTATGGCTACACCTTC.

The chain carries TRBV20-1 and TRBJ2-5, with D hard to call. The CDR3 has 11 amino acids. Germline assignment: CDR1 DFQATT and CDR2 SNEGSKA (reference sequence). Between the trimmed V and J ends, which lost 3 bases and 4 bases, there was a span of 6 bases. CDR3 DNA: TGCAGTGCTAGGTGGGGAGAGACCCAGTACTTC. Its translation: CSARWGETQYF.

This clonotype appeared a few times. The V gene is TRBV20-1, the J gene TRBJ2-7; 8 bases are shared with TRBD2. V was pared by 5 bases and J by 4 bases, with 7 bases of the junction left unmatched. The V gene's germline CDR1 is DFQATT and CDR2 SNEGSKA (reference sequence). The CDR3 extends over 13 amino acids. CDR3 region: CSADTSGLYEQYF. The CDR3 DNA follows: TGCAGTGCTGACACTAGCGGACTATACGAGCAGTACTTC.

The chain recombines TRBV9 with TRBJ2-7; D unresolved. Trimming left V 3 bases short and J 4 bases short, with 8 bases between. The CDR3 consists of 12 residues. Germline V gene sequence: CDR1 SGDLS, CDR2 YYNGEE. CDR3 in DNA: TGTGCCAGCAGCGGGCTGGGGTACGAGCAGTACTTC. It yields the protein CASSGLGYEQYF.

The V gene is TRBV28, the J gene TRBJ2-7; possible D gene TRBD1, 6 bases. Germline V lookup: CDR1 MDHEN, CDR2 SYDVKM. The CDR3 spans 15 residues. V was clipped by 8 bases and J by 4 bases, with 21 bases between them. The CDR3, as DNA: TGTGCCAGCCAGCAGTTTGGTGCAGGGGTGTACGAGCAGTACTTC. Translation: CASQQFGAGVYEQYF.